The rows below give T cell receptor beta chains drawn from one sample of a study of cytomegalovirus exposure and HLA in healthy donors. Clones were sequenced by immunoSEQ multiplex PCR, and TCRdb holds only the in-frame ones, with some missing. The sample has over 200,000 clones, approximately 86% seen once. The source material was PBMCs. The receptors were sampled from a woman aged 18-29 years in good health and CMV-seronegative. CDR3s include the opening cysteine and the closing phenylalanine or tryptophan. D genes are given only for firm matches. Size is stated for part of the rows, as once, few or many counts, or as a class when the clone is expanded.

TRBJ1-1 | TRBV6-5 | - | TRBD1 | TGTGCCAGCAGACAGGGGCCCGACACTGAAGCTTTCTTT | CASRQGPDTEAFF
TRBJ2-4 | TRBV27 | - | TRBD1 | TGTGCCAGCAGTTCCCGAAATAATCCCGGGACAGGACCCAAAAACATTCAGTACTTC | CASSSRNNPGTGPKNIQYF
TRBJ2-3 | TRBV11-2 | - | - | TGTGCCAGCAGCCCAATGTCGGGAGATACGCAGTATTTT | CASSPMSGDTQYF
TRBJ2-7 | TRBV29-1 | - | TRBD1 | TGCAGCGCTGGGGGACAGGGCTACGAGCAGTACTTC | CSAGGQGYEQYF
TRBJ1-2 | TRBV4-1 | - | TRBD1 | TGCGCCAGCAGCCTATCCCCGAGGACAGGGGAATTCTATGGCTACACCTTC | CASSLSPRTGEFYGYTF
TRBJ1-3 | TRBV28 | - | TRBD1 | TGTGCCAGCAGTCTACAGGGGCACACCATATATTTT | CASSLQGHTIYF
TRBJ1-1 | TRBV29-1 | - | TRBD1 | TGCAGCGTTGAAGATGGGACAGACGAGAACACTGAAGCTTTCTTT | CSVEDGTDENTEAFF
TRBJ1-4 | TRBV2 | - | - | TGTGCCAGCAGGGGCCCCCTTAATGAAAAACTGTTTTTT | CASRGPLNEKLFF
TRBJ2-1 | TRBV9 | - | - | TGTGCCAGCAGCGAGACGGGGGACCTCTCCTACAATGAGCAGTTCTTC | CASSETGDLSYNEQFF
TRBJ1-2 | TRBV19 | - | - | TGTGCCAGTAGTATAGCGGGGAGTTATGGCTACACCTTC | CASSIAGSYGYTF
TRBJ1-1 | TRBV4-1 | once | - | TGCGCCAGCAGCCAAGATTCCTGGAGTGATAACACTGAAGCTTTCTTT | CASSQDSWSDNTEAFF
TRBJ2-2 | TRBV18 | - | - | TGTGCCAGCTCACCACCCAGGGACACCGGGGAGCTGTTTTTT | CASSPPRDTGELFF
TRBJ2-3 | TRBV27 | - | TRBD1 | TGTGCCAGCAGTACGGACAGGGGGAGCACAGATACGCAGTATTTT | CASSTDRGSTDTQYF
TRBJ1-1 | TRBV2 | - | TRBD1 | TGTGCCTGCAGGGGGAGGGGCGTCGGCACTGAAGCTTTCTTT | CACRGRGVGTEAFF
TRBJ1-1 | TRBV2 | few | TRBD1 | TGTGCCAGTCGGCACAGGGGGCTGAACACTGAAGCTTTCTTT | CASRHRGLNTEAFF
TRBJ2-4 | TRBV6-1 | - | TRBD1 | TGTGCCAGCAGCCGGGACAGGGGTACGAACATTCAGTACTTC | CASSRDRGTNIQYF
TRBJ2-7 | TRBV7-2 | - | - | TGTGCCAGCAGCATCCGACAGGGGAGGGCCGAGCAGTACTTC | CASSIRQGRAEQYF
TRBJ1-2 | TRBV27 | - | TRBD1 | TGTGCCAGCAGTTTATATTGGACAGGGGGAACTGGCTACACCTTC | CASSLYWTGGTGYTF
TRBJ2-7 | TRBV19 | - | - | TGTGCCAGTAGTATTGGACACCAGAAATACGAGCAGTACTTC | CASSIGHQKYEQYF
TRBJ1-5 | TRBV28 | - | TRBD1 | TGTGCCAGCAGAAATACAGGGGGGAGTAATCAGCCCCAGCATTTT | CASRNTGGSNQPQHF
TRBJ2-7 | TRBV25-1 | few | - | TGTGCCAGCAGTGGAGCCGGACAGTACGAGCAGTACTTC | CASSGAGQYEQYF
TRBJ2-2 | TRBV7-3 | - | - | TGTGCCAGCAGCTTCGAGGGTCCCACTACCGGGGAGCTGTTTTTT | CASSFEGPTTGELFF
TRBJ2-1 | TRBV7-9 | - | - | TGTGCCAGCAGCTTACTAGCGCGGAATGAGCAGTTCTTC | CASSLLARNEQFF
TRBJ2-1 | TRBV4-2 | few | - | TGTGCCAGCAGCCAAGAGAGGGACTCCCTCTTCTTC | CASSQERDSLFF
TRBJ2-5 | TRBV15 | - | TRBD1 | TGTGCCACCAGCAGAGACAGGGGGGAGACCCAGTACTTC | CATSRDRGETQYF
TRBJ1-2 | TRBV30 | - | - | TGTGCCTCCTCGAATATAGCAGACAGTTACTTC | CASSNIADSYF
TRBJ1-4 | TRBV5-6 | - | TRBD1 | TGTGCCAGCAGCTTGGCTGGACAGGGAGGGCAAAAACTGTTTTTT | CASSLAGQGGQKLFF
TRBJ2-3 | TRBV10-3 | - | - | TGTGCCATCAGTTCAGCGGGGACCAGGGGAGATACGCAGTATTTT | CAISSAGTRGDTQYF
TRBJ2-6 | TRBV28 | once | - | TGTGCCAGCAGTTTATCCCCCAGTTATGAGCGGTTTAGCCCTGGGGCCAACGTCCTGACTTTC | CASSLSPSYERFSPGANVLTF
TRBJ2-7 | TRBV27 | once | TRBD1 | TGTGCCAGCAGTATCCGGGACAGGGGTTTCGAGCAGTACTTC | CASSIRDRGFEQYF
TRBJ1-5 | TRBV7-3 | - | TRBD1 | TGTGCCAGCAGTCCAGGGGGAGGTCAGCCCCAGCATTTT | CASSPGGGQPQHF
TRBJ2-7 | TRBV28 | - | - | TGTGCCAGCAGTTTTCGGAGCGACGAGCAGTACTTC | CASSFRSDEQYF
TRBJ2-1 | TRBV7-6 | - | TRBD2 | TGTGCCAGCAGCTTAATAGGGCGGGAGAGTCATGAGCAGTTCTTC | CASSLIGRESHEQFF
TRBJ2-2 | TRBV7-9 | - | - | TGTGCCAGCAGCTTAGGAAAGGGGCTTAGAAGCACCGGGGAGCTGTTTTTT | CASSLGKGLRSTGELFF
TRBJ1-2 | TRBV5-6 | - | - | TGTGCCAGCAGCTTGTGGTCCAGACTTGCCTATGGCTACACCTTC | CASSLWSRLAYGYTF
TRBJ1-2 | TRBV12-2 | - | - | TGTGCAAGTCGCTTAGTTCCGGGGGACTATGGCTACACCTTC | CASRLVPGDYGYTF
TRBJ1-1 | TRBV5-6 | - | - | TGTGCCAGCAGCCGAATGACAGGACTGAACACTGAAGCTTTCTTT | CASSRMTGLNTEAFF
TRBJ2-1 | TRBV7-9 | - | TRBD2 | TGTGCCAGCAGCTTAATCCTAGCGGAGGAGCAGTTCTTC | CASSLILAEEQFF
TRBJ2-1 | TRBV5-1 | - | - | TGCGCCAGCAGCTTGGACCCCCACTCTAAATACAATGAGCAGTTCTTC | CASSLDPHSKYNEQFF
TRBJ1-2 | TRBV2 | - | TRBD1 | TGTGCCAGCAGCAAAGGGGACAGCCCGAACTATGGCTACACCTTC | CASSKGDSPNYGYTF
TRBJ2-3 | TRBV30 | once | - | TGTGCCTGGAACCCCCCAGGGGTCCCCACAGATACGCAGTATTTT | CAWNPPGVPTDTQYF
TRBJ1-1 | TRBV28 | - | - | TGTGCCAGCGGGGGGATGGGGGAACGCACTGAAGCTTTCTTT | CASGGMGERTEAFF
TRBJ2-7 | TRBV5-1 | - | - | TGCGCCAGCAGCACGCGGGGATTTAGCCACGAGCAGTACTTC | CASSTRGFSHEQYF
TRBJ2-4 | TRBV7-9 | - | TRBD2 | TGTGCCAGCAGCTTAGCCGGCCGAGCGGGAGGCGGGGACAAAAACATTCAGTACTTC | CASSLAGRAGGGDKNIQYF
TRBJ2-3 | TRBV7-6 | - | - | TGTGCCAGCAGCTTAGCGGGCGGCACAGATACGCAGTATTTT | CASSLAGGTDTQYF
TRBJ1-5 | TRBV28 | - | - | TGTGCCAGCAGTTTGGTCCAGTATCAGCCCCAGCATTTT | CASSLVQYQPQHF
TRBJ2-7 | TRBV5-6 | - | - | TGTGCCAGCAGCTTGGCCGAGTCCTACGAGCAGTACTTC | CASSLAESYEQYF
TRBJ1-5 | TRBV2 | few | - | TGTGCCAGCCGACGACAGAATCAGCCCCAGCATTTT | CASRRQNQPQHF
TRBJ2-1 | TRBV5-1 | - | TRBD2 | TGCGCCAGCAGCTTGGCTAGCGGGAGCAATGAGCAGTTCTTC | CASSLASGSNEQFF
TRBJ2-5 | TRBV6-5 | once | TRBD1 | TGTGCCAGCAGAGTCAGGGGGCGGGAGACCCAGTACTTC | CASRVRGRETQYF
TRBJ2-3 | TRBV7-9 | once | TRBD1 | TGTGCCAGCAGCGACCGACAGGGCAACACAGATACGCAGTATTTT | CASSDRQGNTDTQYF
TRBJ2-3 | TRBV7-8 | - | TRBD1 | TGTGCCAGCAGCCATGGGACAGTGGGAGATACGCAGTATTTT | CASSHGTVGDTQYF
TRBJ2-7 | TRBV9 | - | - | TGTGCCAGCAGCGCACAGGGTTCAGGAGGTCGTAACGAGCAGTACTTC | CASSAQGSGGRNEQYF
TRBJ2-1 | TRBV9 | - | TRBD2 | TGTGCCAGCAGCGTAGCCCCCGCGGGGGACAATGAGCAGTTCTTC | CASSVAPAGDNEQFF
TRBJ1-5 | TRBV27 | - | TRBD1 | TGTGCCAGCAGAAAAGGTCGGGGGACAGGGCAGCCCCAGCATTTT | CASRKGRGTGQPQHF
TRBJ2-3 | TRBV4-3 | - | TRBD2 | TGCGCCAGCAGCCAAGAGGGACTAGCGGACACAGATACGCAGTATTTT | CASSQEGLADTDTQYF
TRBJ1-1 | TRBV5-6 | - | - | TGTGCCAGCAGCGCCCGGGGGAACACTGAAGCTTTCTTT | CASSARGNTEAFF
TRBJ1-2 | TRBV19 | - | - | TGTGCCAGTAGTTGGGTCCCGGCTCCAGGGGGCTACACCTTC | CASSWVPAPGGYTF
TRBJ2-5 | TRBV18 | - | TRBD2 | TGTGCCAGCTCACCAGGGGCGGGAGACCAAGAGACCCAGTACTTC | CASSPGAGDQETQYF
TRBJ2-5 | TRBV9 | - | - | TGTGCCAGCAGCGTAGGTGGAGAAAGCCAAGAGACCCAGTACTTC | CASSVGGESQETQYF